Listed below are T cell receptor beta chains from one sample, sequenced in a study of blood T cell repertoires in COVID-19. Profiling relied on immunoSEQ multiplex PCR, and the TCRdb table lists in-frame clones only, not all of them. Here the sample spans about 220,000 clones, about four fifths being singletons. The sample comprised PBMCs or T cells enriched from blood (not recorded which). The receptors were sampled from a woman aged 50 to 60 who had been exposed to COVID-19. Each CDR3 is given with its conserved first and last residue. The D gene is left open where the match is weak. Where a row states a size, it is once, few, many or the class of an expanded clone; other rows omit it.

TRBV2,NA,TRBJ1-6,NA,TGTGCCAGCAGTGCTTCACAGGTTCCCTCACCCCTCCACTTT,CASSASQVPSPLHF
TRBV11-2,NA,TRBJ1-1,NA,TGTGCCAGCAGTCCCCGGGGGGTGAACACTGAAGCTTTCTTT,CASSPRGVNTEAFF
TRBV7-2,NA,TRBJ1-1,NA,TGTGCCAGCAGCTTCTTTTCGGAAGCTTTCTTT,CASSFFSEAFF
TRBV5-5,TRBD1,TRBJ1-1,NA,TGTGCCAGCAGCTTTGCAGGGGGGAACACTGAAGCTTTCTTT,CASSFAGGNTEAFF
TRBV7-2,TRBD1,TRBJ1-1,NA,TGTGCCAGCAGCTTGGGACAGGGGGCGCCCACTGAAGCTTTCTTT,CASSLGQGAPTEAFF
TRBV20-1,TRBD2,TRBJ2-5,once,TGCAGTGCTAGTGGGACTAGCGGATCCCAAGAGACCCAGTACTTC,CSASGTSGSQETQYF
TRBV5-4,TRBD2,TRBJ2-7,NA,TGTGCCAGCAGCTTCACTAGCGGGGGTCCAGGAGAGCAGTACTTC,CASSFTSGGPGEQYF
TRBV28,TRBD2,TRBJ2-3,NA,TGTGCCAGCAGTTCCCAATCCCCGGGACTAGCGGGGGGCGGGACGCAGTATTTT,CASSSQSPGLAGGGTQYF
TRBV19,NA,TRBJ2-2,NA,TGTGCCAGTAGTATAGGAGAGGGATCCACCGGGGAGCTGTTTTTT,CASSIGEGSTGELFF
TRBV2,TRBD2,TRBJ2-7,NA,TGTGCCAGCAGGGGGAGGGACGAGCAGTACTTC,CASRGRDEQYF
TRBV7-3,TRBD1,TRBJ2-3,NA,TGTGCCAGCAGCCCAAGGGGGCTTAGCACAGATACGCAGTATTTT,CASSPRGLSTDTQYF
TRBV19,TRBD1,TRBJ2-1,NA,TGTGCCAGTAGCCGACAGGGGGAAATCTACAATGAGCAGTTCTTC,CASSRQGEIYNEQFF
TRBV18,NA,TRBJ2-3,NA,TGTGCCAGCTCACCAATCGGGCAGGGGACAGATACGCAGTATTTT,CASSPIGQGTDTQYF
TRBV5-1,TRBD1,TRBJ2-7,NA,TGCGCCAGCAGCGAGGGACAGGGGGTTAAGCAGTACTTC,CASSEGQGVKQYF
TRBV11-2,TRBD2,TRBJ2-7,NA,TGTGCCAGCAGCCCAGGGGGACTAGCGGGGTACGAGCAGTACTTC,CASSPGGLAGYEQYF
TRBV7-2,NA,TRBJ2-7,NA,TGTGCCAGCAGCCCCCAGGTCGGGGTATGGGACGAGCAGTACTTC,CASSPQVGVWDEQYF
TRBV11-2,NA,TRBJ2-2,NA,TGTGCCAGCAGCTTCAGTGACATAGACACCGGGGAGCTGTTTTTT,CASSFSDIDTGELFF
TRBV6-1,NA,TRBJ1-5,NA,TGTGCCAGCAGTGAAGCGAGAAATCAGCCCCAGCATTTT,CASSEARNQPQHF
TRBV3-1/TRBV3-2,TRBD1,TRBJ1-1,NA,TGTGCCAGCAGCCAAGTTCTAAGGACAGGAGCCCCTGAAGCTTTCTTT,CASSQVLRTGAPEAFF
TRBV6-5,TRBD2,TRBJ2-1,NA,TGTGCCACTCAAAGAGGTGCTAGCGGGTACAATGAGCAGTTCTTC,CATQRGASGYNEQFF
TRBV24-1,TRBD1,TRBJ2-1,NA,TGTGCCACCAGTGGGAAGAGGGGGCTAGGGTCCTACAATGAGCAGTTCTTC,CATSGKRGLGSYNEQFF
TRBV7-6,NA,TRBJ1-1,NA,TGTGCCAGCAGCTTAGATCTCGGTCAGAACACTGAAGCTTTCTTT,CASSLDLGQNTEAFF
TRBV6-4,TRBD1,TRBJ1-1,NA,TGTGCCAGCAGCGAATCCGGGACAGGGGTCGTAGGAGCTTTCTTT,CASSESGTGVVGAFF
TRBV6-2/TRBV6-3,NA,TRBJ1-1,few,TGTGCCAGCAGTTACGACAGGATGAACACTGAAGCTTTCTTT,CASSYDRMNTEAFF
TRBV18,NA,TRBJ1-2,once,TGTGCCAGCTCACCATCGGCGGGGGGCTCGGGAAACTATGGCTACACCTTC,CASSPSAGGSGNYGYTF
TRBV9,NA,TRBJ1-1,NA,TGTGCCAGCAGCGCCTCGACAGGATCGAACACTGAAGCTTTCTTT,CASSASTGSNTEAFF
TRBV9,NA,TRBJ1-1,NA,TGTGCCAGCAGCTTTCTGACAGGAGTGAACACTGAAGCTTTCTTT,CASSFLTGVNTEAFF
TRBV2,NA,TRBJ1-1,once,TGTGCCAGCAGTGTTTGGGGAGCTCCTGAAGCTTTCTTT,CASSVWGAPEAFF
TRBV4-2,TRBD2,TRBJ2-3,NA,TGTGCCAGCAGCCGCCCGGCCATAGCGGGGGGGCCTGATACGCAGTATTTT,CASSRPAIAGGPDTQYF
TRBV11-2,NA,TRBJ1-1,NA,TGTGCCAGCAGCATCGGAGGAGCTGAAGCTTTCTTT,CASSIGGAEAFF
TRBV18,TRBD1,TRBJ1-2,NA,TGTGCCAGCTCACTACAGGGACAGGGAGTTGGCTACACCTTC,CASSLQGQGVGYTF
TRBV5-8,TRBD1,TRBJ1-1,NA,TGTGCCAGCTCAGGGGGCCGGATGAACACTGAAGCTTTCTTT,CASSGGRMNTEAFF
TRBV30,TRBD2,TRBJ2-1,few,TGTGCCTGGAGGGAGCGGGGGGGAAGGAATGAGCAGTTCTTC,CAWRERGGRNEQFF
TRBV5-1,TRBD1,TRBJ2-1,NA,TGCGCCAGCACCCTGGACAGGGAATTGGGTGAGCAGTTCTTC,CASTLDRELGEQFF
TRBV9,TRBD1,TRBJ1-1,NA,TGTGCCAGCAGCCCCGGGACAGAGATTGAAGCTTTCTTT,CASSPGTEIEAFF
TRBV5-1,TRBD1,TRBJ2-3,NA,TGCGCCAGCAGCTTGGCTCAGGGGGCTAGGGATACGCAGTATTTT,CASSLAQGARDTQYF
TRBV18,NA,TRBJ2-1,NA,TGTGCCAGCTCACCAAAACTAGTCTCCTACAATGAGCAGTTCTTC,CASSPKLVSYNEQFF
TRBV28,TRBD2,TRBJ2-2,once,TGTGCCAGCAGTCCTCCGGGACTAAATTCCGGGGAGCTGTTTTTT,CASSPPGLNSGELFF
TRBV19,TRBD1,TRBJ1-5,few,TGTGCCAGTAGTATCCAGGGGGCAGGTCAGCCCCAGCATTTT,CASSIQGAGQPQHF
TRBV20-1,TRBD1,TRBJ2-3,NA,TGCAGTGCTAGTCCGACAGGGCGAACAGATACGCAGTATTTT,CSASPTGRTDTQYF